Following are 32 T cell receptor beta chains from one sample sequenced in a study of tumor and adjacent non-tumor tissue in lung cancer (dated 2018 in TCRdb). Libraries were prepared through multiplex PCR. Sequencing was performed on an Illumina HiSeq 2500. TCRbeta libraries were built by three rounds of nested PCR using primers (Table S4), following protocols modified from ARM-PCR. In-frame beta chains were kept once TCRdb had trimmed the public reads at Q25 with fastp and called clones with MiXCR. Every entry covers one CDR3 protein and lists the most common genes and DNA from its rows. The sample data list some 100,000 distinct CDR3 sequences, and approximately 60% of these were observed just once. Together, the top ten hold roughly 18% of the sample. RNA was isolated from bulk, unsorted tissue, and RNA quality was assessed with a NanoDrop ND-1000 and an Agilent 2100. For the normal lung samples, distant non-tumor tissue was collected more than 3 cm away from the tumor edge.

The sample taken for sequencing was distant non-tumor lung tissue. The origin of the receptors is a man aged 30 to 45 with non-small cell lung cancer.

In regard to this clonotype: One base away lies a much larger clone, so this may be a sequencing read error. The CDR3 is CASKVGRENTGEQFF. Written as DNA, the CDR3 is TGCGCCAGCAAAGTTGGCAGGGAGAACACCGGGGAGCAGTTTTTT. The chain is built from TRBV5-1 and TRBJ2-2; perhaps D is TRBD1 or TRBD2 (5 bases each). The CDR3 totals 15 residues. The germline gives CDR1 SGHRS, CDR2 YFSETQ. The variable domain in full, completed from reference TRBV5-1 and TRBJ2-2, reads KAGVTQTPRYLIKTRGQQVTLSCSPISGHRSVSWYQQTPGQGLQFLFEYFSETQRNKGNFPGRFSGRQFSNSRSEMNVSTLELGDSALYLCASKVGRENTGEQFFGEGSRLTVL.

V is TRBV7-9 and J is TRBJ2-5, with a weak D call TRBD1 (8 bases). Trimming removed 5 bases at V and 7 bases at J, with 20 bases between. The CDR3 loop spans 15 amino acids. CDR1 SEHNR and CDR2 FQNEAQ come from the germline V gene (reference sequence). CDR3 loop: CASSHFEGGTGTQYF. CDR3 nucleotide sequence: TGTGCCAGCAGCCACTTCGAGGGAGGGACAGGGACCCAGTACTTC.

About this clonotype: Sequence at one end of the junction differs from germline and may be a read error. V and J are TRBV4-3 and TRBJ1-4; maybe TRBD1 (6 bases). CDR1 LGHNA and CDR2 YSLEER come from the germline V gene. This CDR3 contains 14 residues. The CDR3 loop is CASSQGEGGEKLSF. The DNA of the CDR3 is TGTGCCAGCAGCCAAGGGGAGGGGGGTGAAAAACTGTCTTTT.

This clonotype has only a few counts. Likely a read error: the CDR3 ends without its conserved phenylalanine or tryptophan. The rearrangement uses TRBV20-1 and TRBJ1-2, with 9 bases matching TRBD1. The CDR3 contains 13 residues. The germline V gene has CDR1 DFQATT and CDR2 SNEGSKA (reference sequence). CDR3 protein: CSARGQGYYGYTS. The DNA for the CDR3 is TGCAGTGCTAGGGGACAGGGATACTATGGTTACACCTCC.

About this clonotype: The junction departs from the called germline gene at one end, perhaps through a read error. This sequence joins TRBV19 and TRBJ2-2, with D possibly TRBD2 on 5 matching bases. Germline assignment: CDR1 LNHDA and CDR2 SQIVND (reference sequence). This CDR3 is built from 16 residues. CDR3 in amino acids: CAGSRLSTYLTGELFF. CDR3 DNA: TGTGCCGGTAGTAGACTATCCACTTACCTCACCGGGGAGCTGTTTTTT.

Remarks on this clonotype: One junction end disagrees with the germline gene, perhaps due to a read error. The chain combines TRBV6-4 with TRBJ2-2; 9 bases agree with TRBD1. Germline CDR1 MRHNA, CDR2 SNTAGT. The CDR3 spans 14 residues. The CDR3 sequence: CASSGTGDTEELFF. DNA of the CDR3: TGTGCCAGCAGTGGGACAGGGGACACCGAGGAGCTGTTTTTT.

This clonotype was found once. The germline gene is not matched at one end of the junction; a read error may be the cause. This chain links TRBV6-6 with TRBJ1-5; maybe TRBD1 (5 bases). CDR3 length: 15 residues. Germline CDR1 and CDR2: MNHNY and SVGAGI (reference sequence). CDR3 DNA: TGTGCCAGCAGTCACGGGACGATGGGCAAACAGCCCCAGCATTTT. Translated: CASSHGTMGKQPQHF.

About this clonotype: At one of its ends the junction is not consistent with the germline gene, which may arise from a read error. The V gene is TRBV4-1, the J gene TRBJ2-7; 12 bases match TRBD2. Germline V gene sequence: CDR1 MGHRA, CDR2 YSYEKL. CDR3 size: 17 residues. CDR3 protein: CANSQGQGRLAGDEQYF. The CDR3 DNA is TGCGCCAACAGTCAAGGCCAGGGTAGACTAGCGGGAGACGAACAGTACTTC.

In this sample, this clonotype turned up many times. CDR3 DNA sequence: TGTGCCAGCAGTTACGCCCTCCCCCGGGCAGATACGCAGTATTTT. Its protein is CASSYALPRADTQYF. The genes are TRBV6-2 or TRBV6-3 and TRBJ2-3, with D unclear. The CDR3 covers 15 residues. Trimming pared 2 bases from V and 4 bases from J, leaving 13 bases between. Germline CDR1 reads MNHEY; CDR2 reads SVGEGT.

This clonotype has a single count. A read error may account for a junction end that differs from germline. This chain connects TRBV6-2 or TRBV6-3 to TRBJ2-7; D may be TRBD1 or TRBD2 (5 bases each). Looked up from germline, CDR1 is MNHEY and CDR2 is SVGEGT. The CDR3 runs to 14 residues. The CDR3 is CASSYSGTDIEQCF. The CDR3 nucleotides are TGTGCCAGTAGTTACTCAGGGACGGACATCGAGCAGTGCTTC.

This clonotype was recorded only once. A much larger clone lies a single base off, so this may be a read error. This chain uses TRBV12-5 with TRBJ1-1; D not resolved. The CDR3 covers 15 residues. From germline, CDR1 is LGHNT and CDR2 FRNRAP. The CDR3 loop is CARGLVLPENTEAFF. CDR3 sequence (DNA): TGTGCTAGGGGTTTGGTGCTTCCAGAGAACACTGAAGCTTTCTTT.

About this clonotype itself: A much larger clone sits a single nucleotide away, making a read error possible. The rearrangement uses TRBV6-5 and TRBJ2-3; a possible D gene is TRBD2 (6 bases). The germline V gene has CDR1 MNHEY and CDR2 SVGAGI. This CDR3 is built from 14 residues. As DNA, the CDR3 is TGTGCCAGCAGTGCTGGAGGGGAGACAGATGCGCAGTATTTT. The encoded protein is CASSAGGETDAQYF.

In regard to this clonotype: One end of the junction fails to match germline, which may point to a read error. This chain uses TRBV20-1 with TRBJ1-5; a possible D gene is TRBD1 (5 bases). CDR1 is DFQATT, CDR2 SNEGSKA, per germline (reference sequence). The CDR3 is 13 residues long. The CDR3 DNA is TGCAATGCTAGCGAGGGGTTGCTACAGCCCCAGCATTTT. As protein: CNASEGLLQPQHF.

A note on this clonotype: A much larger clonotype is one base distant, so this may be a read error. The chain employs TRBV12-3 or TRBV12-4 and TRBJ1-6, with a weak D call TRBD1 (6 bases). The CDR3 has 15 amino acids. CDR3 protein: CTSRNQGPHNSPLHF. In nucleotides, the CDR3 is TGTACCAGCAGAAACCAGGGGCCTCATAATTCACCCCTCCACTTT.

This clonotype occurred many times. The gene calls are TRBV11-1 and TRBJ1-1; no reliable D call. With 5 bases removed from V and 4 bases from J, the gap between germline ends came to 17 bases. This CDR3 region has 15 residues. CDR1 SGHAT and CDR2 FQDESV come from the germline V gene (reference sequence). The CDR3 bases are TGTGCCAGCAGCCCCGAGACTTGGGGTGGCACTGAAGCTTTCTTT. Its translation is CASSPETWGGTEAFF.

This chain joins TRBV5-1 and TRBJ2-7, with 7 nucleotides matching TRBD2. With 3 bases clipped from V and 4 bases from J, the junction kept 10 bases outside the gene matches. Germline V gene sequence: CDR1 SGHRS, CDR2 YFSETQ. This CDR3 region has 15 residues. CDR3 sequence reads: CASSSGLGTSYEQYF. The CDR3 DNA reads TGCGCCAGCAGCTCCGGACTAGGAACTAGTTACGAGCAGTACTTC. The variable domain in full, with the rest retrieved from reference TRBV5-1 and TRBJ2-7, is KAGVTQTPRYLIKTRGQQVTLSCSPISGHRSVSWYQQTPGQGLQFLFEYFSETQRNKGNFPGRFSGRQFSNSRSEMNVSTLELGDSALYLCASSSGLGTSYEQYFGPGTRLTVT.

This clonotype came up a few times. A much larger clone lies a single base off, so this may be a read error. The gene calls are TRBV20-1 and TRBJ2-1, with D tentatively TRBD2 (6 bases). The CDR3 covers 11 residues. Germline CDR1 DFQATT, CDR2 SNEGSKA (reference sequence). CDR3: CNAGLIDEQFF. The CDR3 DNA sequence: TGCAATGCCGGACTAATCGATGAGCAGTTCTTC.

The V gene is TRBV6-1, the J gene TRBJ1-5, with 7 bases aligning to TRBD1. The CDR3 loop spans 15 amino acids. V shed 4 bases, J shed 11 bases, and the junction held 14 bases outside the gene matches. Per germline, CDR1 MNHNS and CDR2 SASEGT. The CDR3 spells CASSVRYSSGQSQHF. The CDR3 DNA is TGTGCCAGCAGTGTCCGCTACAGTTCGGGACAGTCCCAGCATTTT.

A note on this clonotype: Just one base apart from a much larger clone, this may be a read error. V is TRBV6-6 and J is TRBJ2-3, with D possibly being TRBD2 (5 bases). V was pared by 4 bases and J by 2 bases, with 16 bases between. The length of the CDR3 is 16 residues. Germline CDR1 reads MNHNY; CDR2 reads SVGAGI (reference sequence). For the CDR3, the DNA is TGTGCCAGCAGTTCCTCGACGGGGTCCAACACAGATACGCAGTATTTT. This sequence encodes CASSSSTGSNTDTQYF.

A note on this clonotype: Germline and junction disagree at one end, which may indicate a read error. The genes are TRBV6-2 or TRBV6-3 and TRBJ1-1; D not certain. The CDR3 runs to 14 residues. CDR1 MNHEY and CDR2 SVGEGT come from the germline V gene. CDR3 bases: TGTACCAGCACTGAGGCCACGCCGAACACTGAAGGTTTCTTT. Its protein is CTSTEATPNTEGFF.

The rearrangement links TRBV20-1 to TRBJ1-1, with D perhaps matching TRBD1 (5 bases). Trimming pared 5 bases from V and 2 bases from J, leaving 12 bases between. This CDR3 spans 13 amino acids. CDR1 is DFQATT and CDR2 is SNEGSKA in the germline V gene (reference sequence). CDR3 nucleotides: TGCAGTGCTCCCCCTGGGACTAACACTGAAGCTTTCTTT. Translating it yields CSAPPGTNTEAFF.

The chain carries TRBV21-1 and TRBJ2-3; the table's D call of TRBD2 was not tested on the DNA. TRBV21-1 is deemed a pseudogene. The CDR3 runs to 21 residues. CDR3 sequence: CASSICYREWEPPERTDTQYF. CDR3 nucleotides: TGTGCCAGCAGCATCTGCTACCGCGAGTGGGAACCGCCCGAACGCACAGATACGCAGTATTTT.

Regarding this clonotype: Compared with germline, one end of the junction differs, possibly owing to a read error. CDR3 protein: CSVDPGTSSYEEYF. The CDR3 DNA reads TGCAGCGTTGACCCCGGGACTAGTTCTTACGAGGAGTACTTC. The rearrangement links TRBV29-1 to TRBJ2-7; 8 bases match TRBD2. CDR1 SQVTM and CDR2 ANQGSEA come from the germline V gene. CDR3 size: 14 residues.

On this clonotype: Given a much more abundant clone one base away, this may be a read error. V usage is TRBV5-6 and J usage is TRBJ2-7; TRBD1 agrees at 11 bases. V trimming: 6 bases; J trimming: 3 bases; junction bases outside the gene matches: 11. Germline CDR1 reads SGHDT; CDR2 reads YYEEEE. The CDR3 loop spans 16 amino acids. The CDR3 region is CASNQGGTGGYYEQYF. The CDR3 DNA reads TGTGCCAGCAACCAAGGAGGGACAGGGGGATACTACGAGCAGTACTTC. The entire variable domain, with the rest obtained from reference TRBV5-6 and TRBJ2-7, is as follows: DAGVTQSPTHLIKTRGQQVTLRCSPKSGHDTVSWYQQALGQGPQFIFQYYEEEERQRGNFPDRFSGHQFPNYSSELNVNALLLGDSALYLCASNQGGTGGYYEQYFGPGTRLTVT.

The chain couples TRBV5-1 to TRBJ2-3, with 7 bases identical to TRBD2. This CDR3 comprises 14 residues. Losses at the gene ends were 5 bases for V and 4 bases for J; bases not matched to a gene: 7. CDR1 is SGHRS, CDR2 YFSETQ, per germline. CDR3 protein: CASRLRGTPDTQYF. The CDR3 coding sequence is TGCGCCAGCAGATTGCGGGGGACCCCAGATACGCAGTATTTT.

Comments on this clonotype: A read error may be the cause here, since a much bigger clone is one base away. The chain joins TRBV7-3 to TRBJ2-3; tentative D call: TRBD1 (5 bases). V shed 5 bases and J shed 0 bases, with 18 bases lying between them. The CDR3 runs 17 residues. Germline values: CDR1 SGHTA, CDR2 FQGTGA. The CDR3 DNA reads TGTGCCAGCAGCCCAAACCTCGGACATTCTAGCACAGATACGCAGTATTTT. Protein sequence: CASSPNLGHSSTDTQYF.

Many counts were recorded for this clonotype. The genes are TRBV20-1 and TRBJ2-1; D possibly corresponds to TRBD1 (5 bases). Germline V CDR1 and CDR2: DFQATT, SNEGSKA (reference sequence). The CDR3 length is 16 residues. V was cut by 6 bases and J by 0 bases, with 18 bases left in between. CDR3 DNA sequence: TGCAGTGCCCTTCTTCACAGGCCCAGCTCCTACAATGAGCAGTTCTTC. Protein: CSALLHRPSSYNEQFF.

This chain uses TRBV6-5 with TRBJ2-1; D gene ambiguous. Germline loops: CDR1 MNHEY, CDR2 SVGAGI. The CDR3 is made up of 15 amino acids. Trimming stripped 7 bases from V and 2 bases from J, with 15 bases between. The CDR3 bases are TGTGCCAGCAATTTTAAGCCCCGAACCTACAATGAGCAGTTCTTC. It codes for CASNFKPRTYNEQFF.

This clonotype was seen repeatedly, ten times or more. CDR3 loop: CASSLSPVGYTF. The CDR3 coding sequence is TGTGCCAGCAGTTTATCCCCCGTTGGTTACACCTTC. The V call is TRBV12-3 or TRBV12-4, the J call TRBJ1-2; D is unclear. The length of the CDR3 is 12 residues. Trimming stripped 2 bases from V and 11 bases from J, with 12 bases between.

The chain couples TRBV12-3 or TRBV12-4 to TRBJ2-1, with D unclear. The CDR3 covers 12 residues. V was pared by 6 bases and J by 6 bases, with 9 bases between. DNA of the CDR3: TGTGCCAGCAGCCGACGACCCAATGAGCAGTTCTTC. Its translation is CASSRRPNEQFF.

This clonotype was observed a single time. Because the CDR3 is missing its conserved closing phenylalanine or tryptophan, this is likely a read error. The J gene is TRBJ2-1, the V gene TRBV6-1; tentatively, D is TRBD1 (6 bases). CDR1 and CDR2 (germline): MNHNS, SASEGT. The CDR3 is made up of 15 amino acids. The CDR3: CASSQGPGDGNRQFL. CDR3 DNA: TGTGCTAGCAGCCAGGGGCCAGGGGATGGGAATAGGCAGTTCTTG.

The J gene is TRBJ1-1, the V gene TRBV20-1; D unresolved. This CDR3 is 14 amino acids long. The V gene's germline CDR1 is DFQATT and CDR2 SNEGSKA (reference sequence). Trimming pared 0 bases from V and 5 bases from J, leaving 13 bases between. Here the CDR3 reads CSARDLGVETEAFF. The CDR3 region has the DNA TGCAGTGCTAGAGATCTCGGGGTAGAGACTGAAGCTTTCTTT.